Sequencing of this T cell receptor (beta chain) was carried out in a study of Graves' ophthalmopathy and Graves' hyperthyroidism. RNA transcripts served as template for amplifying TCR beta CDR3 sequences. First-round RT-PCR used HTBI primers; second-round multiplex PCR followed. TCRdb called the multiplex PCR reads again in MiXCR, with one record for every CDR3 protein. The repertoire holds 350,000 to 400,000 distinct CDR3 sequences, with around 18% as singletons. A few counts support this clonotype. Its cognate antigen is unknown. Study-wide findings and caveats: Ophthalmopathy was separated from stable hyperthyroidism by a 13-signature model with approximately 90% sensitivity and over 75% specificity. At just over 70% sensitivity and approximately 74% specificity, the model predicted progression of the ophthalmopathy.

This CDR3 is built from 13 residues. V lost 10 bases and J lost 1, with 13 bases in between. The germline CDR1 and CDR2 sequences are MNHEY and SMNVEV (reference sequence). The gene calls are TRBV27 and TRBJ2-5; TRBD1 is a possible D gene (6 bases). The sequenced sample consisted of peripheral blood. This clonotype was obtained from a woman aged 18-29 years with Graves' ophthalmopathy. The CDR3: CATGQSIQETQYF. DNA for the CDR3: TGTGCCACCGGACAGAGCATCCAAGAGACCCAGTACTTC.